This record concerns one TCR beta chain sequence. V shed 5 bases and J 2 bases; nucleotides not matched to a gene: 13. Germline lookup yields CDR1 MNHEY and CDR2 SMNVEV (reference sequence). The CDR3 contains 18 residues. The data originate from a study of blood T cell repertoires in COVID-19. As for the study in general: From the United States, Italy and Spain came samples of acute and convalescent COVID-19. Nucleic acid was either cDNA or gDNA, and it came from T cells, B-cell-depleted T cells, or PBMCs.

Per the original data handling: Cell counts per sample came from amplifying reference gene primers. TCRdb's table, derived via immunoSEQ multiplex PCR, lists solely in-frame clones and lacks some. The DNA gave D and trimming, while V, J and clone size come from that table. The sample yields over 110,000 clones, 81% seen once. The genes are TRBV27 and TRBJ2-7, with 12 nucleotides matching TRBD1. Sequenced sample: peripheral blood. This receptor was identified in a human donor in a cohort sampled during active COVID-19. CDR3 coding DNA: TGTGCCAGCAGTAAGGGACAGGGGGCTGGTCTAGCGGCCTACGAGCAGTACTTC. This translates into CASSKGQGAGLAAYEQYF.